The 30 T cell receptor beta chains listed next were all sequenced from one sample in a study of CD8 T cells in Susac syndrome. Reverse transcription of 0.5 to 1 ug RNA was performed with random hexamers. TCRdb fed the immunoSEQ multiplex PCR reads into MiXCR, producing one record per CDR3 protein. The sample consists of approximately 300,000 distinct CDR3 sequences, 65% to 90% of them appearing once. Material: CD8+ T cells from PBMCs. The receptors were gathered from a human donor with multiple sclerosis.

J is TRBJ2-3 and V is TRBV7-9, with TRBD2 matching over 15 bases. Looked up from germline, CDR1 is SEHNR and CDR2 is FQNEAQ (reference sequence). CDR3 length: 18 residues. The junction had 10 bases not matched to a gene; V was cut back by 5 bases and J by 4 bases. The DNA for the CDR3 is TGTGCCAGCAGCGCACGGACTAGCGGGAGGGCCATGTCAGATACGCAGTATTTT. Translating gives CASSARTSGRAMSDTQYF.

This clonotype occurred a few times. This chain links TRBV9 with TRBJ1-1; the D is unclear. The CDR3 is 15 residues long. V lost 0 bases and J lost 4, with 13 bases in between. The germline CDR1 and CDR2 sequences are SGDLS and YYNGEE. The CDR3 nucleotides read TGTGCCAGCAGCGTAGGAGGAAGGCAAATCACTGAAGCTTTCTTT. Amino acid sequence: CASSVGGRQITEAFF. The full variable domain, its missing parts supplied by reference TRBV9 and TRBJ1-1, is DSGVTQTPKHLITATGQRVTLRCSPRSGDLSVYWYQQSLDQGLQFLIQYYNGEERAKGNILERFSAQQFPDLHSELNLSSLELGDSALYFCASSVGGRQITEAFFGQGTRLTVV.

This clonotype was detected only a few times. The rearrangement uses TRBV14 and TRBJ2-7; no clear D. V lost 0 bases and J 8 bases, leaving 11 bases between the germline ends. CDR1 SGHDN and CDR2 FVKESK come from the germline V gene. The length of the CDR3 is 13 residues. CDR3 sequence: CASSQDLTGKQYF. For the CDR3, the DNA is TGTGCCAGCAGCCAAGACCTGACCGGCAAGCAGTACTTC.

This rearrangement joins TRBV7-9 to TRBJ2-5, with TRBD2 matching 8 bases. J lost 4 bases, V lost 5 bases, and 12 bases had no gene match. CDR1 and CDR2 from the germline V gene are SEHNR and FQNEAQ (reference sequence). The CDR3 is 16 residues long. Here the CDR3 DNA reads TGTGCCAGCAGCAGGACCACCGGGAGGGCCGGAGAGACCCAGTACTTC. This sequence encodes CASSRTTGRAGETQYF.

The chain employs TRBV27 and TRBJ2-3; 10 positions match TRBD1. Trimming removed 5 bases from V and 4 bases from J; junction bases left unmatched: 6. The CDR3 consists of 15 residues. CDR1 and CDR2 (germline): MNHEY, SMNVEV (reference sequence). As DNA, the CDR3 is TGTGCCAGCAGTGCTCAGACAGGGGGCCCAGATACGCAGTATTTT. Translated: CASSAQTGGPDTQYF.

In nucleotides, the CDR3 is TGTGCCAGCAGCTCAACAGGGGCTCATACGCAGTATTTT. This encodes CASSSTGAHTQYF. The chain recombines TRBV7-9 with TRBJ2-3, with 7 bases aligning to TRBD1. Germline V gene sequence: CDR1 SEHNR, CDR2 FQNEAQ (reference sequence). The V segment lost 4 bases and the J segment 7 bases; nucleotides outside the gene matches: 5. CDR3 length: 13 amino acids. Looking up the rest from reference TRBV7-9 and TRBJ2-3 gives the full variable domain: DTGVSQNPRHKITKRGQNVTFRCDPISEHNRLYWYRQTLGQGPEFLTYFQNEAQLEKSRLLSDRFSAERPKGSFSTLEIQRTEQGDSAMYLCASSSTGAHTQYFGPGTRLTVL.

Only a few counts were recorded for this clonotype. The CDR3 region is CASSQAAGAYEQYF. CDR3 DNA: TGTGCCAGCAGCCAAGCGGCGGGGGCCTACGAGCAGTACTTC. The V and J genes are TRBV3-1 and TRBJ2-7; 7 bases line up with TRBD2. CDR3 length: 14 amino acids. V shed 1 base and J 2 bases; nucleotides not matched to a gene: 2. Germline lookup yields CDR1 LGHDT and CDR2 YNNKEL (reference sequence).

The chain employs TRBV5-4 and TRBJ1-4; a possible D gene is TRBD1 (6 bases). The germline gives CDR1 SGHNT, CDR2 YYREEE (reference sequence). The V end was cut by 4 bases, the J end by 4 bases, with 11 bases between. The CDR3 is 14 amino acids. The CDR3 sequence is CASSPDRINEKLFF. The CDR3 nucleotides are TGTGCCAGCAGCCCGGACAGAATTAATGAAAAACTGTTTTTT.

In DNA, the CDR3 is TGTGCCAGCAGCTTTCTGGAAGAGACCCAGTACTTC. Its protein is CASSFLEETQYF. The chain recombines TRBV11-2 with TRBJ2-5; D gene ambiguous. The germline V gene has CDR1 SGHAT and CDR2 FQNNGV. Trimming left V 3 bases short and J 3 bases short, with 5 bases between. The CDR3 extends over 12 amino acids.

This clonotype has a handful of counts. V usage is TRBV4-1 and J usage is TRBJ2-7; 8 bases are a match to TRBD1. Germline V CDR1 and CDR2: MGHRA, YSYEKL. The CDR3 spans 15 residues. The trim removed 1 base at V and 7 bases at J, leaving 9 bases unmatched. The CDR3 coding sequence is TGCGCCAGCAGCCAAGTCCTAGGACAGGGCTGGGAGCAGTACTTC. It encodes CASSQVLGQGWEQYF.

As DNA, the CDR3 is TGTGCCAGTAGTATATATGAGGGACCAGACAATGAGCAGTTCTTC. Translating it yields CASSIYEGPDNEQFF. The V gene is TRBV19, the J gene TRBJ2-1, with D tentatively TRBD1 or TRBD2 (5 bases each). Trimming shortened V by 2 bases and J by 5 bases, and 13 bases separated the two germline ends. This CDR3 region has 15 residues. Per germline, CDR1 LNHDA and CDR2 SQIVND (reference sequence).

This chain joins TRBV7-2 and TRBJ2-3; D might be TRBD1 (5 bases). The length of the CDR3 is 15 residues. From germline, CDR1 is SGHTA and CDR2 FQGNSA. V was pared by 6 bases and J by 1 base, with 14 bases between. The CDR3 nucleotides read TGTGCCAGCAGTCTGCGAGCAGGGCGCACAGATACGCAGTATTTT. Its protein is CASSLRAGRTDTQYF.

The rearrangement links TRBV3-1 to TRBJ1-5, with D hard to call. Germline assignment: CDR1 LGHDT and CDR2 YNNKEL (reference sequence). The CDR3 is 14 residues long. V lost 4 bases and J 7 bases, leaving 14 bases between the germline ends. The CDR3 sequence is CASSPAGEHQPQHF. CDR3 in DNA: TGTGCCAGCAGCCCCGCCGGGGAGCACCAGCCCCAGCATTTT.

The CDR3 is CASSLGSGGAYEQYF. The CDR3 nucleotides are TGTGCCAGCAGTTTAGGTAGCGGGGGAGCCTACGAGCAGTACTTC. J is TRBJ2-7 and V is TRBV28, with 9 bases that match TRBD2. CDR3 length equals 15 residues. The ends lost 2 bases at V and 2 bases at J; junction bases unmatched: 4. The germline gives CDR1 MDHEN, CDR2 SYDVKM.

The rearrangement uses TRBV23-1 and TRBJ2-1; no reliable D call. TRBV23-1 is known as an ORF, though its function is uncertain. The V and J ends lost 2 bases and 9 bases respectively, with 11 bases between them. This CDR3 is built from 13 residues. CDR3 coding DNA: TGCGCCAGCAGTCAACTTGACGGCCTTGAGCAGTTCTTC. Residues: CASSQLDGLEQFF.

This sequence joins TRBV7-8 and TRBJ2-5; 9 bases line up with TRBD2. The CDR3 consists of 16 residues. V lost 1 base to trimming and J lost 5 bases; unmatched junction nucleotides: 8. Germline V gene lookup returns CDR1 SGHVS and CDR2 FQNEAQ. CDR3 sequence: CASSLGLAGIGETQYF. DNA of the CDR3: TGTGCCAGCAGCTTAGGGCTAGCGGGAATTGGGGAGACCCAGTACTTC.

CDR3 sequence (DNA): TGCAGCGTTAAGCACTTAGGTCTCGGGGGCGATCCCACCGCGGGCACTGAAGCTTTCTTT. Translated, it gives CSVKHLGLGGDPTAGTEAFF. J is TRBJ1-1 and V is TRBV20-1; the D gene is possibly TRBD1 (6 bases). Per germline, CDR1 DFQATT and CDR2 SNEGSKA (reference sequence). The CDR3 consists of 20 residues.

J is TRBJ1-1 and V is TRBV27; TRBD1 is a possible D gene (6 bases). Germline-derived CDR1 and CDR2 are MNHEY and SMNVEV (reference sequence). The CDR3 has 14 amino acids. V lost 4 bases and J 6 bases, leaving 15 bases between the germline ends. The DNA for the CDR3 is TGTGCCAGCAGTTCCCTCGACAGGCACCCTGAAGCTTTCTTT. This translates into CASSSLDRHPEAFF.

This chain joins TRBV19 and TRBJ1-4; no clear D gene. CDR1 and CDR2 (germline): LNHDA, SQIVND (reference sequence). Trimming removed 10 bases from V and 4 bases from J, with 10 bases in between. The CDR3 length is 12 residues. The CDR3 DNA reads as TGTGCCACGGCAGGAGGTAATGAAAAACTGTTTTTT. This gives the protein CATAGGNEKLFF.

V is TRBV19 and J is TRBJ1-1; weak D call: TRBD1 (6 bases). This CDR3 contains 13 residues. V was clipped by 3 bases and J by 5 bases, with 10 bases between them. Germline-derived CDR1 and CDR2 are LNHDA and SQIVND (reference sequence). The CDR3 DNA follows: TGTGCCAGTAGTATCCGGACAGCTACTGAAGCTTTCTTT. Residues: CASSIRTATEAFF.

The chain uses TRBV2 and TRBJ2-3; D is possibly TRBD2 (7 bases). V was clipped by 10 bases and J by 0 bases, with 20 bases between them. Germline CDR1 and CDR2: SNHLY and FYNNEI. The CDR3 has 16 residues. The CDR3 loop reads CATSKRAGASTDTQYF. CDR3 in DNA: TGTGCCACCTCGAAGAGGGCGGGGGCTAGCACAGATACGCAGTATTTT.

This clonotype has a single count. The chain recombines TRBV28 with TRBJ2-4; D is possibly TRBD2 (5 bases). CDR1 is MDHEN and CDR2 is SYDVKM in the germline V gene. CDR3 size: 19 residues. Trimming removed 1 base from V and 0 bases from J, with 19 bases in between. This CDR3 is CASSLSGMLIWGAKNIQYF. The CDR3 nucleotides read TGTGCCAGCAGTTTATCCGGGATGTTGATTTGGGGAGCCAAAAACATTCAGTACTTC.

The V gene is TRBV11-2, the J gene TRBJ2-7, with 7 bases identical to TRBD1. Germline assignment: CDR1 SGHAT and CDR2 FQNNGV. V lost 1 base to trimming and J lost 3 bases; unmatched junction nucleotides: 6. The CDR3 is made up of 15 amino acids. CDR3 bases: TGTGCCAGCAGCTTAGGACAGGGAAAATACTACGAGCAGTACTTC. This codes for CASSLGQGKYYEQYF.

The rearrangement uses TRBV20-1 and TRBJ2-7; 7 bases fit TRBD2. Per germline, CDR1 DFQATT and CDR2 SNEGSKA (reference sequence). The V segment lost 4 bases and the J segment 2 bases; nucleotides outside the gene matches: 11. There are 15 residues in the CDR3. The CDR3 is CSAIIGASGTYEQYF. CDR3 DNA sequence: TGCAGTGCTATTATCGGGGCTAGCGGAACCTACGAGCAGTACTTC.

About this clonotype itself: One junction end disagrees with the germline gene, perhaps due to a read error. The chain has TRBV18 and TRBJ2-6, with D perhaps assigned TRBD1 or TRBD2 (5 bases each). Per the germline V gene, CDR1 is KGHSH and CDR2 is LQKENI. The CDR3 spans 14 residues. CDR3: CASSPGSGANALTF. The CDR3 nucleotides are TGTGCCAGCTCACCAGGTTCCGGGGCCAACGCCCTGACTTTC.

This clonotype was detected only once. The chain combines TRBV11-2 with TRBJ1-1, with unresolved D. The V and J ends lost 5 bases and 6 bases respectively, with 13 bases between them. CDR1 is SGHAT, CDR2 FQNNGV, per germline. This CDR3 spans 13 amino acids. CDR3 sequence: CASSVVGSSEAFF. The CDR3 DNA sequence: TGTGCCAGCAGCGTGGTAGGTTCCTCTGAAGCTTTCTTT.

The CDR3 nucleotides are TGCAGTGCTAGAGGGGACAGCCTCTATGGCTACACCTTC. Translating it yields CSARGDSLYGYTF. The chain links TRBV20-1 to TRBJ1-2, with 7 bases identical to TRBD1. CDR1 and CDR2 from the germline V gene are DFQATT and SNEGSKA (reference sequence). The junction had 3 bases not matched to a gene; V was cut back by 1 base and J by 4 bases. The CDR3 extends over 13 amino acids.

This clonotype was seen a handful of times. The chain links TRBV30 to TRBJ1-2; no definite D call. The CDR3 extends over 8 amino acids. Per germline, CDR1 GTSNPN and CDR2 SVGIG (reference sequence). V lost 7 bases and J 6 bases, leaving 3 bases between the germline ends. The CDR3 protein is CASNGYTF. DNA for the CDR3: TGTGCCTCGAATGGCTACACCTTC.

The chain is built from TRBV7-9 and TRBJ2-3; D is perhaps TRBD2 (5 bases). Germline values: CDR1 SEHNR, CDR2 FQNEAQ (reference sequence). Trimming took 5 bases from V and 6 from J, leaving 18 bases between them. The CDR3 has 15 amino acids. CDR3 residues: CASSPGNGASDTQYF. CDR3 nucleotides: TGTGCCAGCAGCCCAGGCAATGGAGCTAGCGATACGCAGTATTTT.

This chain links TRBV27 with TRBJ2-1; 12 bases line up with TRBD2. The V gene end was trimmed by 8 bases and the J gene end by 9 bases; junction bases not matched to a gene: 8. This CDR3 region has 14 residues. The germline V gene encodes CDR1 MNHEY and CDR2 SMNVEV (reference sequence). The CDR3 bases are TGTGCCAGCCTACGACTAGCGGGAGACCCTGAGCAGTTCTTC. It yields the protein CASLRLAGDPEQFF.